This TCR beta chain emerged from a study of shared clonotypes between healthy human individuals. Whole-study context: The donor pool was made up of two women and a few men aged 18 to 49. Study-wide results and caveats: Inspection by rarefaction showed sorted-subset sequencing to be incomplete despite large depth.

A single count supports this clone. Its specificity is unknown. In the original workflow: Filtering differed, since immunoSEQ gave only junction sequences and no quality scores. TCRdb's copy holds only in-frame clones and misses some; the assay was immunoSEQ multiplex PCR. From that table come the V and J calls and clone size; the DNA was used to work out D and trimming. The table records millions of clones, just over 90% of them present only once. Those who donated, Caucasian adults without exception, all lived in Nashville, Tennessee. The source of this sequence is a young man in good health. Sequencing used naive CD4+ T cells sorted from blood. This sample's subset: CD45RA+ positively selected.

DNA of the CDR3: TGTGCCAGCAGTGGGGCAGCCCAGAACACTGAAGCTTTCTTT. This gives the protein CASSGAAQNTEAFF. The rearrangement uses TRBV2 and TRBJ1-1, with no clear D. Germline-derived CDR1 and CDR2 are SNHLY and FYNNEI. CDR3 length: 14 residues. V lost 4 bases and J 1 base, leaving 10 bases between the germline ends.